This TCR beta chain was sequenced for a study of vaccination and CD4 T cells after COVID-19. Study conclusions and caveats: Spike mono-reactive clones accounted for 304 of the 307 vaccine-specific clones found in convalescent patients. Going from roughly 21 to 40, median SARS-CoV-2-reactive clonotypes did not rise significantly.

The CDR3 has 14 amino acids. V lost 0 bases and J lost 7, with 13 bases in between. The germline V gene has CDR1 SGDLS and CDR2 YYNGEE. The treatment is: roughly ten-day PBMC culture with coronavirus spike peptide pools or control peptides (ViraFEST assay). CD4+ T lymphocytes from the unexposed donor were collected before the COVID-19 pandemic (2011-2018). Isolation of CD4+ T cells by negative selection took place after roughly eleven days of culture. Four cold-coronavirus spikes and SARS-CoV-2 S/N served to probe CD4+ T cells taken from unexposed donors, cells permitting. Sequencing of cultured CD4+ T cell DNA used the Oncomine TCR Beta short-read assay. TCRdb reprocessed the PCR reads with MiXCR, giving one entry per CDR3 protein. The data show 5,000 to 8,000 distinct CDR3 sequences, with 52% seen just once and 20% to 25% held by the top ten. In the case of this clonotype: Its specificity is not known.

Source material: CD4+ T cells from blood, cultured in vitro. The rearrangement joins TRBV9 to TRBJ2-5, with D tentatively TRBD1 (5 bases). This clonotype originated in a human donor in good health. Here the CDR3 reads CASSVEAGRGTQYF. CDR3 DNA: TGTGCCAGCAGCGTAGAGGCAGGGCGAGGGACCCAGTACTTC.